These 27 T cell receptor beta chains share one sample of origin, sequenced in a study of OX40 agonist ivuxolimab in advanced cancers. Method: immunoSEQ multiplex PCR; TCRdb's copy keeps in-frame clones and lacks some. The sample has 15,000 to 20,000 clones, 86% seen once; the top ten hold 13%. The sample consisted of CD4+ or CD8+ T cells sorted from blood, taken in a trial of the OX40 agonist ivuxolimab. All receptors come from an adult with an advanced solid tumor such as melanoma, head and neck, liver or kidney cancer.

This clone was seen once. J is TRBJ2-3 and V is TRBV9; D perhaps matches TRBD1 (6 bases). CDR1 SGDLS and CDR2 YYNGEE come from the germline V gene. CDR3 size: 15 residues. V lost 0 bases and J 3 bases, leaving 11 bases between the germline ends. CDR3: CASSVVGDTTDTQYF. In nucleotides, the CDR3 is TGTGCCAGCAGCGTAGTAGGGGACACGACAGATACGCAGTATTTT.

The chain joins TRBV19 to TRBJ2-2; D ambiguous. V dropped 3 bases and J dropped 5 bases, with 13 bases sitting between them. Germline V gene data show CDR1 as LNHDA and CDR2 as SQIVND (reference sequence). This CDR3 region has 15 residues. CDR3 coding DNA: TGTGCCAGTAGTATTTCTGGAATTGGGACCGGGGAGCTGTTTTTT. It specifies CASSISGIGTGELFF. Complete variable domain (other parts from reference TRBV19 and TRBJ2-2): DGGITQSPKYLFRKEGQNVTLSCEQNLNHDAMYWYRQDPGQGLRLIYYSQIVNDFQKGDIAEGYSVSREKKESFPLTVTSAQKNPTAFYLCASSISGIGTGELFFGEGSRLTVL.

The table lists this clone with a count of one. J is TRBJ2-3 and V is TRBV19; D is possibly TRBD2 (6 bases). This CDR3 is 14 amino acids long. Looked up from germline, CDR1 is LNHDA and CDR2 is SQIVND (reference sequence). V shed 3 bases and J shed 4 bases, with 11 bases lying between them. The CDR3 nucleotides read TGTGCCAGTAGTATGGGCGGGGCCTCAGATACGCAGTATTTT. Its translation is CASSMGGASDTQYF.

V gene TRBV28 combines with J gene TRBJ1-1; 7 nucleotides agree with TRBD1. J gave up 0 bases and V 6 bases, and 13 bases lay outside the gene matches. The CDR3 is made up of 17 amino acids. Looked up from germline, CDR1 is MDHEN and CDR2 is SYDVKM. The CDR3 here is CASSHPPGTAMNTEAFF. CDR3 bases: TGTGCCAGCAGCCACCCCCCCGGGACAGCCATGAACACTGAAGCTTTCTTT.

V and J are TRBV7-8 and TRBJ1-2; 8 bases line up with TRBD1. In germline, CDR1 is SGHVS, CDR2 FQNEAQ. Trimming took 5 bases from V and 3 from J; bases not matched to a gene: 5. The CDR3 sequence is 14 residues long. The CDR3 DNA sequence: TGTGCCAGCAGCATACAGACAGGGGACTATGGCTACACCTTC. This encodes CASSIQTGDYGYTF. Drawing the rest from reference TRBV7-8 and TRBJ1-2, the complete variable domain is GAGVSQSPRYKVAKRGQDVALRCDPISGHVSLFWYQQALGQGPEFLTYFQNEAQLDKSGLPSDRFFAERPEGSVSTLKIQRTQQEDSAVYLCASSIQTGDYGYTFGSGTRLTVV.

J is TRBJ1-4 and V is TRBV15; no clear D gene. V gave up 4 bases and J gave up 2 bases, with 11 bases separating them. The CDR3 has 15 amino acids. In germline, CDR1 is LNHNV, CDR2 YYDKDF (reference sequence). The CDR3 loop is CATSTDGRTNEKLFF. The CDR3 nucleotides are TGTGCCACCAGCACAGACGGCAGGACTAATGAAAAACTGTTTTTT.

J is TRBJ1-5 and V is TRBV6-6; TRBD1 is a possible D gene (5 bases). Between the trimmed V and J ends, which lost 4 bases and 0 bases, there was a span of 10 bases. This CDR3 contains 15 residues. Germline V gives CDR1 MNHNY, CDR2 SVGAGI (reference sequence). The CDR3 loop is CASSLTDNSNQPQHF. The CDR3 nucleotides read TGTGCCAGCAGTTTGACAGATAATAGCAATCAGCCCCAGCATTTT.

The chain's CDR3 is CSVAGLEQAGELFF. CDR3 nucleotide sequence: TGCAGCGTTGCTGGTCTCGAACAGGCCGGGGAGCTGTTTTTT. The chain combines TRBV29-1 with TRBJ2-2, with D perhaps matching TRBD1 (5 bases). The V gene's germline CDR1 is SQVTM and CDR2 ANQGSEA. Trimming took off 4 bases at V and 6 bases at J, with 15 bases between the two ends. The CDR3 totals 14 residues.

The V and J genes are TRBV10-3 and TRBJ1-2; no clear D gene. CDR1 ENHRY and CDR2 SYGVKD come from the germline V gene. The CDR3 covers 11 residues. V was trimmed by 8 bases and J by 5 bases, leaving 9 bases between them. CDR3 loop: CAIEEGYGYTF. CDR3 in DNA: TGTGCCATCGAGGAGGGTTATGGCTACACCTTC.

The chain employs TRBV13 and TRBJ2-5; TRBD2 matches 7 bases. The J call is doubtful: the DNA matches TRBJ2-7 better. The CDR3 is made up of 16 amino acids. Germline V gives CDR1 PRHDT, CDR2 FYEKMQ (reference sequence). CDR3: CASSYLLATRVGEQYF. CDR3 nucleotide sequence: TGTGCCAGCAGCTACTTACTAGCGACGAGGGTCGGCGAGCAGTACTTC.

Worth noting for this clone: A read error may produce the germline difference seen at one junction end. In nucleotides, the CDR3 is TGTGCCAGCAGTCTATCCCGGGGAGCCGTCGGGGAGCTGTTTTTT. Its protein product is CASSLSRGAVGELFF. This chain connects TRBV27 to TRBJ2-2; D perhaps matches TRBD2 (5 bases). This CDR3 comprises 15 residues. The germline V gene encodes CDR1 MNHEY and CDR2 SMNVEV (reference sequence).

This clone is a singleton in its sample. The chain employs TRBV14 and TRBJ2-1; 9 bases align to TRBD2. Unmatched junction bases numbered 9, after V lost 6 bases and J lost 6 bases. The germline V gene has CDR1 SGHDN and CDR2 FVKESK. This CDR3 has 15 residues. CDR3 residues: CASRRSAGGGNEQFF. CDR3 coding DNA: TGTGCCAGCAGGAGATCAGCGGGAGGTGGCAATGAGCAGTTCTTC.

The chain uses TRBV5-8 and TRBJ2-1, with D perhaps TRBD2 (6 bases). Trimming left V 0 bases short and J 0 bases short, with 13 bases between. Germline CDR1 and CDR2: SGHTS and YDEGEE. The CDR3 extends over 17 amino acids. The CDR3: CASSLEAGPSSYNEQFF. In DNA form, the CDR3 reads TGTGCCAGCAGCTTGGAGGCGGGGCCAAGCTCCTACAATGAGCAGTTCTTC. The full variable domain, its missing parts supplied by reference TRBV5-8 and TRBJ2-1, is EAGVTQSPTHLIKTRGQQATLRCSPISGHTSVYWYQQALGLGLQFLLWYDEGEERNRGNFPPRFSGRQFPNYSSELNVNALELEDSALYLCASSLEAGPSSYNEQFFGPGTRLTVL.

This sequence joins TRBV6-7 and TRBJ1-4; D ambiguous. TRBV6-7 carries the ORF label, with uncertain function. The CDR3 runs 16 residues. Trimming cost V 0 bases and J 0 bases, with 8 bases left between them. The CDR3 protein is CASSYSGGSTNEKLFF. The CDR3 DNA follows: TGTGCCAGCAGTTACTCCGGCGGATCAACTAATGAAAAACTGTTTTTT.

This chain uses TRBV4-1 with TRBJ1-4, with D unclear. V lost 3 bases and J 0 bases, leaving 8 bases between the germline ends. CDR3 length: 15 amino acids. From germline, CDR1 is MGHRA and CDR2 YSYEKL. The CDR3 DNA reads TGCGCCAGCAGCCAGTATACCACAACTAATGAAAAACTGTTTTTT. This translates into CASSQYTTTNEKLFF.

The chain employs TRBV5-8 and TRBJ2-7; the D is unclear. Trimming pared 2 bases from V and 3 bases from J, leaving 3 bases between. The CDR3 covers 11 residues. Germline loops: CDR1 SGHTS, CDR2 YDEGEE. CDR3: CASSFSYEQYF. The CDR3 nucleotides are TGTGCCAGCAGCTTCAGCTACGAGCAGTACTTC.

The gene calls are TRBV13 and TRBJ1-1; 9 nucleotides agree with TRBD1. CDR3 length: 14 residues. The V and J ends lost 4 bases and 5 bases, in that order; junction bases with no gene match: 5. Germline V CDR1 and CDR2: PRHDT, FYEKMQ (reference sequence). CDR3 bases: TGTGCCAGCAGCTCCGCGGACAGGGGAACTGAAGCTTTCTTT. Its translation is CASSSADRGTEAFF.

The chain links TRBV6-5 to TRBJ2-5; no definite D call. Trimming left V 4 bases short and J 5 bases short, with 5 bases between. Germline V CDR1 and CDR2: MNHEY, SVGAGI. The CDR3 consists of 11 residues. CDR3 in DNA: TGTGCCAGCAGTTCCCTGGAGACCCAGTACTTC. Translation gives CASSSLETQYF.

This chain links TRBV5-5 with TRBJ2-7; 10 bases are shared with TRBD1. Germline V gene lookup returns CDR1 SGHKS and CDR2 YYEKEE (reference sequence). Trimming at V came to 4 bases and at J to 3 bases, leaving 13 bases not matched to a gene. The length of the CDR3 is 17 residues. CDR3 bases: TGTGCCAGCAGCCGCGATAGGTCGGGACAGGGGAACTACGAGCAGTACTTC. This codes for CASSRDRSGQGNYEQYF.

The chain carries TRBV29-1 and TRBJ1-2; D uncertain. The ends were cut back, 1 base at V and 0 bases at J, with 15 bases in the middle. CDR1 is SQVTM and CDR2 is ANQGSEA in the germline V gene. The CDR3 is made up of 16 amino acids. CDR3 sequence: CSVEGSARPANYGYTF. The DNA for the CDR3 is TGCAGCGTTGAAGGATCGGCCCGTCCGGCTAACTATGGCTACACCTTC. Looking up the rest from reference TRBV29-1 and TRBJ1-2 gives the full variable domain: SAVISQKPSRDICQRGTSLTIQCQVDSQVTMMFWYRQQPGQSLTLIATANQGSEATYESGFVIDKFPISRPNLTFSTLTVSNMSPEDSSIYLCSVEGSARPANYGYTFGSGTRLTVV.

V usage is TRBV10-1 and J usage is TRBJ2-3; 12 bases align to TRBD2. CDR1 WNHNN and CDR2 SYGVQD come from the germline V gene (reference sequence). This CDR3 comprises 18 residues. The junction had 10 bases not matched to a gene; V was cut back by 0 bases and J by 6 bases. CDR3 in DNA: TGCGCCAGCAGTGAGTCCTCAGGGACTAGCGGGCACCAGGATACGCAGTATTTT. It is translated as CASSESSGTSGHQDTQYF.

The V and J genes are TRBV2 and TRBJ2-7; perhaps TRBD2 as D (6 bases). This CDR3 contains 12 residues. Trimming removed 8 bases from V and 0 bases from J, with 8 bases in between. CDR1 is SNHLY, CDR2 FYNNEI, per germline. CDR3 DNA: TGTGCCAGCGGGGGACTCTCCTACGAGCAGTACTTC. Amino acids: CASGGLSYEQYF.

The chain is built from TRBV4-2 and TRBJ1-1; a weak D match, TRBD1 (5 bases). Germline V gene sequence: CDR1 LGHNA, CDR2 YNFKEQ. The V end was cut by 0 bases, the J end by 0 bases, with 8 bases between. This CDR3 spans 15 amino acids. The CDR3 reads CASSQERGMNTEAFF. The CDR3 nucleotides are TGTGCCAGCAGCCAAGAAAGGGGAATGAACACTGAAGCTTTCTTT.

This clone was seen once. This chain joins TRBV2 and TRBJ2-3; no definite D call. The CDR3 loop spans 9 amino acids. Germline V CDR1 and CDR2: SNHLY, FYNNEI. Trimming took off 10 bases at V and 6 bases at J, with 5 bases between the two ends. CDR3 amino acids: CATRDTQYF. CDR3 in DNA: TGTGCCACCAGGGATACGCAGTATTTT.

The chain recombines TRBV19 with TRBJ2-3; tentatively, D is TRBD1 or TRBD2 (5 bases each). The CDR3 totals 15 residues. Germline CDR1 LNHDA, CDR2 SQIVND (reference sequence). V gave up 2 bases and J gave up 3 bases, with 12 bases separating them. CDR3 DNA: TGTGCCAGTAGTATACGGGGCTTGGATACAGATACGCAGTATTTT. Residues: CASSIRGLDTDTQYF.

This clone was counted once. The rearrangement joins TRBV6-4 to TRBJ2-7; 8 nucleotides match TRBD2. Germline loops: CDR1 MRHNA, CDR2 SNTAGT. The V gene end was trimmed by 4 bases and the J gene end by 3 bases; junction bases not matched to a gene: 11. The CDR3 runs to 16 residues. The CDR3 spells CASSASPAGVSYEQYF. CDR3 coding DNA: TGTGCCAGCAGTGCCTCCCCAGCGGGAGTGAGCTACGAGCAGTACTTC.

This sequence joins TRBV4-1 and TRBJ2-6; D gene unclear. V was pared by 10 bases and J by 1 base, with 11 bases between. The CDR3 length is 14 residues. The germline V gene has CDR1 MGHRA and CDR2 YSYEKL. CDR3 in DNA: TGCGCCACTTTGAACCCGTCTGGGGCCAACGTCCTGACTTTC. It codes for CATLNPSGANVLTF.